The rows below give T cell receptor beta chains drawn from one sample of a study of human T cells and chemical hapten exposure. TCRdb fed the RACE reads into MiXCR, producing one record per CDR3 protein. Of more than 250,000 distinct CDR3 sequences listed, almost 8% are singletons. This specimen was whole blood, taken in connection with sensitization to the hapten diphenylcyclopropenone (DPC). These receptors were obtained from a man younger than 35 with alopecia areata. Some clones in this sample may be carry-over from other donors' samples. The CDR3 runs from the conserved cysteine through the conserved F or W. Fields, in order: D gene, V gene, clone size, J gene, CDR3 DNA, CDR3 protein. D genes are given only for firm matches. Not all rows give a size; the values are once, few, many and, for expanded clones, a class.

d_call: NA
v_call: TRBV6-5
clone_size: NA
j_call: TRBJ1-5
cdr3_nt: TGTGCCAGCAGTCAACAGACTGGGGCCCAGCATTTT
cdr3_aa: CASSQQTGAQHF

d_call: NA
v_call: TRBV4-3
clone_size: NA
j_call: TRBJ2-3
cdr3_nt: TGCGCCAGCAGCCAAGTCGTCAAGACATCTCATAGCACAGATACGCAGTATTTT
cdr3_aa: CASSQVVKTSHSTDTQYF

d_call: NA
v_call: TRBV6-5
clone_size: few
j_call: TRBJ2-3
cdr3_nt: TGTGCCAGCAGTTATCTAGGCACAGATACGCAGTATTTT
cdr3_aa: CASSYLGTDTQYF

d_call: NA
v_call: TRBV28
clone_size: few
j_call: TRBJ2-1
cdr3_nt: TGTGCCAGCAGTCTCGACGGCGAGGCTGACCACAATGAGCAGTTCTTC
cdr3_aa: CASSLDGEADHNEQFF

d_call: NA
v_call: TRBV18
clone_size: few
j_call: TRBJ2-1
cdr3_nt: TGTGCCAGCTCACCAATAGAGGGACACAATGAGCAGTTCTTC
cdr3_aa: CASSPIEGHNEQFF

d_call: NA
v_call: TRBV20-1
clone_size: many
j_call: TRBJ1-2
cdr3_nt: TGCAGTGCTAGAGACAGGGGCCTCCATGGCTACACCTTC
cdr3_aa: CSARDRGLHGYTF

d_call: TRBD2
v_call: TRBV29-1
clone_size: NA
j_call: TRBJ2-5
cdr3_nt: TGCAGCGTTGGGGGACTAGCGGGGGTGGAGACCCAGTACTTC
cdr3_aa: CSVGGLAGVETQYF

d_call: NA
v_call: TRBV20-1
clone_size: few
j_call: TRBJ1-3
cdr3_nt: TGCAGTGCTAGAGCAGGGGATGGAAACACCATATATTTT
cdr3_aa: CSARAGDGNTIYF

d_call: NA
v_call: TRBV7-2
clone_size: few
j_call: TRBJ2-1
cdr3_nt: TGTGCCAGCAGCTTAGCAGTTAGCTCCTACAATGAGCAGTTCTTC
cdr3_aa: CASSLAVSSYNEQFF

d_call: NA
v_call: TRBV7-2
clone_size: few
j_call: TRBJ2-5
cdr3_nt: TGTGCCAGCTCCCTAAAGGCGGGGGCCTCGAAAGAGACCCAGTACTTC
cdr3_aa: CASSLKAGASKETQYF

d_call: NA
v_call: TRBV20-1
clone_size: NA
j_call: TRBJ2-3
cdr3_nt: TGCAGTGCTAGAGAAACGGCGGGGCCCTCAGATACGCAGTATTTT
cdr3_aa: CSARETAGPSDTQYF

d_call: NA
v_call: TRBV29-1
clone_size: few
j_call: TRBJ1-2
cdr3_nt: TGCAGCGTCGCCGCGACAGTAAACTATGGCTACACCTTC
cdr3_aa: CSVAATVNYGYTF

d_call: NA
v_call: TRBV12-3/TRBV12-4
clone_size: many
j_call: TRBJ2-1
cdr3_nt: TGTGCCAGCACGTACGTTGGGGGAATCTCCTACAATGAGCAGTTCTTC
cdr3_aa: CASTYVGGISYNEQFF

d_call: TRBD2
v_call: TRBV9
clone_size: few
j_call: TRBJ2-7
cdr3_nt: TGTGCCAGCAGCGTCGGGACTAGACCCTACGAGCAGTACTTC
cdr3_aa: CASSVGTRPYEQYF

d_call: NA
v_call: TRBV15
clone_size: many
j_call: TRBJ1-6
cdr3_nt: TGTGCCACCAGCAGAGATTTTTTGGAAGAGAGCTCCTATAATTCACCCCTCCACTTT
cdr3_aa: CATSRDFLEESSYNSPLHF

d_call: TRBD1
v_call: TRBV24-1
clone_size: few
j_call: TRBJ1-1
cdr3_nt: TGTGCCACCAGTGATCGAACAGGGGTACTGAACACTGAAGCTTTCTTT
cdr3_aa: CATSDRTGVLNTEAFF

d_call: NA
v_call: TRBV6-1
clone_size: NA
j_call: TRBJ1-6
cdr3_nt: TGTGCCGGCAGGGGATGGTTGGAGTCACCCCTCCACTTT
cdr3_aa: CAGRGWLESPLHF

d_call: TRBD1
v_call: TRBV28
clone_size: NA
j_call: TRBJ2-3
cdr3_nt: TGTGCCGGCCAGGACAGGGTTCAAGATACGCAGTATTTT
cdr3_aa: CAGQDRVQDTQYF

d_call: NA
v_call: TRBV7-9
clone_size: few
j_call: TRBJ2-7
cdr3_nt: TGTGCCAGCAGGTTCGACAGGAGCTACGAGCAGTACTTC
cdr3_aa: CASRFDRSYEQYF

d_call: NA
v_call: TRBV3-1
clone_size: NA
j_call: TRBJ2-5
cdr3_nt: TGTGCCAGCAGCCAAGGAGAAGGGGCAGAGCAAGAGACCCAGTACTTC
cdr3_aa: CASSQGEGAEQETQYF

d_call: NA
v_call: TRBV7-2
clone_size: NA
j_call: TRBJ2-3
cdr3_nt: TGTGCCAGCAGCCGGACACTACACGCAGCGGCTAGCACAGATACGCAGTATTTT
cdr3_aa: CASSRTLHAAASTDTQYF

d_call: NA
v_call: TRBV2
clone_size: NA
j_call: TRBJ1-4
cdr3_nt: TGTGCCAGCAGTGATGACGCGGGCACGGAACTGTTTTTT
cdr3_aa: CASSDDAGTELFF

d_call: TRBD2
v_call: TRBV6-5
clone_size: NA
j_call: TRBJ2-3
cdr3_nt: TGTGCCAGCAGTCCCTCAGGGACTAGCAGACTCCCACAGTATTTT
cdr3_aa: CASSPSGTSRLPQYF

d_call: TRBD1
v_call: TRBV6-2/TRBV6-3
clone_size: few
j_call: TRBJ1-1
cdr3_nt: TGTGCCAGCAGTTCAGGGGGCTGGGGAGACACTGAAGCTTTCTTT
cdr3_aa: CASSSGGWGDTEAFF

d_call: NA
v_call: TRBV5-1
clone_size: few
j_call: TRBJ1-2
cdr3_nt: TGCGCCAGCAGCCGGAGGACTGCGCCGCGGCCTTATGGCTACACCTTC
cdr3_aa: CASSRRTAPRPYGYTF

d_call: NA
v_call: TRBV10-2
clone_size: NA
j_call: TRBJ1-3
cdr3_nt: TGCGCCAGCAGTGAGGAAACATCCTCTGGAAACACCATATATTTT
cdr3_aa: CASSEETSSGNTIYF

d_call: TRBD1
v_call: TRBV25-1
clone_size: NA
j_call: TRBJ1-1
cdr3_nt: TGTGCCAGCAGTGAATCCCCAGGGGGCAAGGGCACTGAAGCTTTCTTT
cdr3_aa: CASSESPGGKGTEAFF

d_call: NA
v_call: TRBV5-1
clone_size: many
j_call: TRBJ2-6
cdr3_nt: TGCGCCAGCAGCAAGGGAATCTCTGGGGCCAACGTCCTGACTTTC
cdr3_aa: CASSKGISGANVLTF

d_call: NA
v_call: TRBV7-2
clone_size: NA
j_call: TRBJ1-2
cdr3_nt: TGTGCCAGCAGCTTAGAGGCAGGAAGAGTAGAGTACTACACCTTC
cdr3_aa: CASSLEAGRVEYYTF

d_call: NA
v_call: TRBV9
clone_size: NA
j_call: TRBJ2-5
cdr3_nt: TGTGCCAGCAGCGGAACCGGGACTCAGGAGACCCAGTACTTC
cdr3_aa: CASSGTGTQETQYF

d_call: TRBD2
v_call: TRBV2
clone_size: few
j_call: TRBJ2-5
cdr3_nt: TGTGCCAGCAGCTCCCGGGGGGGGCTGGAGACCCAGTACTTC
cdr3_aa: CASSSRGGLETQYF